The T cell receptor (beta chain) described here comes from a study of monozygotic twins with inflammatory bowel disease. With the 5' RACE reads reprocessed, TCRdb shows one record per CDR3 protein and no DNA. This listing includes 300,000 to 400,000 distinct CDR3 sequences. The CDR3 extends over 13 amino acids. Germline CDR1 is DFQATT and CDR2 is SNEGSKA (reference sequence). The V and J genes are TRBV20-1 and TRBJ1-6; TCRdb returns TRBD1, unconfirmable since there is no DNA. The sequence was collected from a human donor with ulcerative colitis or Crohn's disease, or a healthy co-twin of an affected twin (not recorded which). Specimen: blood. CDR3: CSGGRGANSPLHF.